Included here is one T cell receptor beta chain sequence, with context. Its specificity is unknown. This sample stems from a study of CD8 T cells in ankylosing spondylitis. General study results and limits: What appeared characteristic of ankylosing spondylitis blood was a TCR beta motif of under 10 highly homologous variants. Within matched ankylosing spondylitis synovial fluid, disease-linked clones were reportedly significantly enriched. Within peripheral blood, clones linked to disease were CD8+ and relatively rare.

The CDR3 loop spans 15 amino acids. Germline V CDR1 and CDR2: LGHNA, YSLEER. The V end lost 0 bases, the J end lost 2 bases, and 8 bases lay between the germline ends. As the method for making TCR beta libraries, quantitative 5'-RACE with molecular barcodes was used. TCRdb re-called the 5' RACE reads with MiXCR, one entry per CDR3 protein. The sample contains 670,000 or so distinct CDR3 sequences, roughly 20% of which appear only once. V is TRBV4-3 and J is TRBJ1-3, with D unresolved. The specimen was blood, either unsorted or a sorted T cell fraction (not recorded which). This TCR came from a male donor with ankylosing spondylitis. The CDR3 DNA reads as TGCGCCAGCAGCCAAGACCACGGCACTGGAAACACCATATATTTT. Translating it yields CASSQDHGTGNTIYF.